This T cell receptor (beta chain) was captured in a study of PD-1 blockade in classical Hodgkin lymphoma. Study results and caveats: CD4+ but not CD8+ TCR diversity rose significantly by C4D1. Patients with a complete response exhibited baseline diversity comparable to newly diagnosed patients. Those starting nivolumab under 1 year post-ASCT were excluded.

The table came from immunoSEQ multiplex PCR; TCRdb's copy has only in-frame clones and leaves some out. Counted here are about 41,000 clones, 76% occurring once; the ten biggest clones make up 20% to 25%. The CDR3 has 17 amino acids. Per germline, CDR1 MNHNS and CDR2 SASEGT. V dropped 3 bases and J dropped 0 bases, with 16 bases sitting between them. Within the sample, this clone is medium-sized. What it recognizes is unknown. With no exception, relapse followed autologous stem cell transplantation in all patients, and brentuximab vedotin exposure varied. The receptor was isolated from a human donor with classical Hodgkin lymphoma. The input for sequencing was peripheral blood mononuclear cells (PBMCs), taken at baseline. J is TRBJ2-3 and V is TRBV6-1, with D perhaps matching TRBD2 (6 bases). CDR3 protein: CASSDPPSALSTDTQYF. The DNA for the CDR3 is TGTGCCAGCAGTGACCCCCCTAGCGCTCTTAGCACAGATACGCAGTATTTT.